The 8 T cell receptor beta chains reported below all come from one sample, sequenced in a study of T-cell reconstitution after alpha-beta-depleted transplantation in children. The TCRbeta library incorporated unique molecular identifiers. TCRdb re-analysed the PCR reads in MiXCR, keeping a single row per CDR3 protein. Of some 500,000 distinct CDR3 sequences listed, around 20% are singletons. Here the sequenced sample was PBMCs from the stem cell graft donor, taken from the stem cell graft. Every receptor here comes from a human donor who donated a stem cell graft to a child with acute lymphoblastic leukemia.

This chain uses TRBV5-1 with TRBJ1-1, with 12 bases fitting TRBD1. Germline CDR1 is SGHRS and CDR2 is YFSETQ. V lost 4 bases, J lost 1 base, and 8 bases stayed unmatched. CDR3 length equals 17 residues. The CDR3, as DNA: TGCGCCAGCAGCGTCCGCGGGACAGGGGGCTGGAACACTGAAGCTTTCTTT. Protein product: CASSVRGTGGWNTEAFF.

This clonotype was counted between two and nine times. The J gene is TRBJ2-7, the V gene TRBV7-8; 9 nucleotides line up with TRBD2. In germline, CDR1 is SGHVS, CDR2 FQNEAQ. Losses at the gene ends were 3 bases for V and 7 bases for J; bases not matched to a gene: 7. The CDR3 sequence is 14 residues long. CDR3 DNA sequence: TGTGCCAGCAGCTTTGCGGGAGGGCCAGGGGAGCAGTACTTC. Encoded protein: CASSFAGGPGEQYF. Variable domain in full (rest from reference TRBV7-8 and TRBJ2-7): GAGVSQSPRYKVAKRGQDVALRCDPISGHVSLFWYQQALGQGPEFLTYFQNEAQLDKSGLPSDRFFAERPEGSVSTLKIQRTQQEDSAVYLCASSFAGGPGEQYFGPGTRLTVT.

This clonotype was seen only a few times. This chain uses TRBV4-1 with TRBJ2-2, with a tentative D call TRBD2 (6 bases). Germline assignment: CDR1 MGHRA and CDR2 YSYEKL. This CDR3 contains 16 residues. V lost 0 bases to trimming and J lost 0 bases, with 8 bases between them. The CDR3 DNA follows: TGCGCCAGCAGCCAAGAGGTAGCGGCGAACACCGGGGAGCTGTTTTTT. Amino acids: CASSQEVAANTGELFF.

This clonotype was recorded many times. This chain's CDR3 is CSVDTDTQYF. The CDR3 DNA follows: TGCAGCGTTGATACAGATACGCAGTATTTT. The chain links TRBV29-1 to TRBJ2-3; D uncertain. CDR1 SQVTM and CDR2 ANQGSEA come from the germline V gene. This CDR3 is 10 amino acids long. V lost 3 bases to trimming and J lost 3 bases, with 1 base between them.

The table lists this clonotype with a few counts. The rearrangement links TRBV2 to TRBJ2-3, with D maybe TRBD2 (5 bases). The CDR3 runs to 13 residues. Germline CDR1 is SNHLY and CDR2 is FYNNEI. The V and J ends lost 3 bases and 3 bases respectively, with 7 bases between them. CDR3 in DNA: TGTGCCAGCAGTGAGTGGAGGACAGATACGCAGTATTTT. Amino acids: CASSEWRTDTQYF.

This chain links TRBV27 with TRBJ1-5; 7 bases are a match to TRBD1. Germline V lookup: CDR1 MNHEY, CDR2 SMNVEV (reference sequence). The CDR3 runs 14 residues. Losses at the gene ends were 2 bases for V and 5 bases for J; bases not matched to a gene: 3. CDR3 region: CASSLRDRYQPQHF. The CDR3 region has the DNA TGTGCCAGCAGTTTAAGGGACAGATATCAGCCCCAGCATTTT.

This clonotype was picked up a small number of times. The chain is built from TRBV5-1 and TRBJ2-7; the D gene is possibly TRBD2 (6 bases). Trimming took 0 bases from V and 6 from J, leaving 19 bases between them. The germline gives CDR1 SGHRS, CDR2 YFSETQ. The CDR3 covers 16 residues. CDR3 in amino acids: CASSLASAGPQGEQYF. CDR3 DNA: TGCGCCAGCAGCTTGGCTTCAGCGGGTCCCCAGGGCGAGCAGTACTTC.

This clonotype came up a few times. The chain combines TRBV5-5 with TRBJ2-2; the D gene is possibly TRBD1 (6 bases). CDR1 SGHKS and CDR2 YYEKEE come from the germline V gene (reference sequence). There are 16 residues in the CDR3. The germline V and J ends were trimmed by 3 bases and 2 bases, with 14 bases remaining between them. CDR3 nucleotides: TGTGCCAGCAGCTCACTAGGACAGATAAACACCGGGGAGCTGTTTTTT. This encodes CASSSLGQINTGELFF.